The rows below give T cell receptor beta chains drawn from one sample of a study of persistence of HIV-infected CD4 T cells. Method: immunoSEQ multiplex PCR; TCRdb's copy keeps in-frame clones and lacks some. Of approximately 18,000 clones in the sample, about 60% were seen once. Antigens of these TCRs are unknown. The specimen was CD4+ T cells sorted from PBMCs after 18-hour stimulation, collected from a patient who received antiretroviral therapy. Receptors were obtained from an adult woman with HIV who was CMV-seropositive. Each CDR3 is given without its conserved first and last residue. Fields, in order: CDR3 length, D gene, J gene, V gene, clone size, CDR3 protein. A D gene is named only where the DNA matches it firmly. Size tells how often a clone was seen (once, few, many) or the class of an expanded clone, and some rows leave it out.

len: 13; d_gene: TRBD2; j_gene: TRBJ2-3; v_gene: TRBV27; abundance: -; CDR3aa: ASSWSGGHSDTQY
len: 16; d_gene: TRBD1; j_gene: TRBJ1-2; v_gene: TRBV4-2; abundance: few; CDR3aa: ASSQIKGTGAAGGGYT
len: 9; d_gene: -; j_gene: TRBJ1-1; v_gene: TRBV20-1; abundance: once; CDR3aa: SASGNTEAF
len: 13; d_gene: TRBD2; j_gene: TRBJ2-2; v_gene: TRBV6-4; abundance: medium-sized; CDR3aa: ASRASSGVTGELF
len: 13; d_gene: -; j_gene: TRBJ1-1; v_gene: TRBV5-1; abundance: -; CDR3aa: ASSLAQGGGTEAF
len: 10; d_gene: -; j_gene: TRBJ1-1; v_gene: TRBV12-3/TRBV12-4; abundance: -; CDR3aa: ASSLTNTEAF
len: 11; d_gene: -; j_gene: TRBJ1-1; v_gene: TRBV6-5; abundance: -; CDR3aa: ASRVTFGTEAF
len: 11; d_gene: -; j_gene: TRBJ1-6; v_gene: TRBV18; abundance: -; CDR3aa: ASSPPDTSPLH
len: 12; d_gene: -; j_gene: TRBJ1-6; v_gene: TRBV14; abundance: -; CDR3aa: ASSQEAFNSPLH
len: 12; d_gene: -; j_gene: TRBJ1-2; v_gene: TRBV5-1; abundance: once; CDR3aa: ASSLDYRNYGYT
len: 13; d_gene: TRBD2; j_gene: TRBJ2-2; v_gene: TRBV7-3; abundance: -; CDR3aa: ASSLGGGESGELF
len: 8; d_gene: -; j_gene: TRBJ1-1; v_gene: TRBV6-6; abundance: few; CDR3aa: ASSRLEAF
len: 13; d_gene: TRBD1; j_gene: TRBJ2-7; v_gene: TRBV5-1; abundance: few; CDR3aa: ASAPWTGTGYEQY
len: 10; d_gene: -; j_gene: TRBJ2-1; v_gene: TRBV28; abundance: -; CDR3aa: ASSFEYNEQF
len: 14; d_gene: TRBD1; j_gene: TRBJ1-1; v_gene: TRBV11-1; abundance: -; CDR3aa: ASSSRQGGLPDIAF
len: 13; d_gene: -; j_gene: TRBJ1-1; v_gene: TRBV7-3; abundance: few; CDR3aa: ASSLSGGGLAEAF
len: 9; d_gene: TRBD1; j_gene: TRBJ1-5; v_gene: TRBV6-5; abundance: few; CDR3aa: ASSTTGAQH
len: 14; d_gene: TRBD1; j_gene: TRBJ2-5; v_gene: TRBV24-1; abundance: -; CDR3aa: ATSGPMTGPQETQY
len: 12; d_gene: TRBD1; j_gene: TRBJ1-1; v_gene: TRBV3-1/TRBV3-2; abundance: -; CDR3aa: ASSRDRGEESAF
len: 14; d_gene: -; j_gene: TRBJ2-3; v_gene: TRBV5-4; abundance: -; CDR3aa: ASSLNWGTSTDTQY
len: 14; d_gene: TRBD2; j_gene: TRBJ2-2; v_gene: TRBV3-1/TRBV3-2; abundance: -; CDR3aa: ASSQASGMNTGELF
len: 13; d_gene: TRBD1; j_gene: TRBJ1-2; v_gene: TRBV5-1; abundance: -; CDR3aa: ASKDEPGQGYGYT
len: 11; d_gene: -; j_gene: TRBJ1-1; v_gene: TRBV10-2; abundance: -; CDR3aa: ASADAMDTEAF
len: 15; d_gene: -; j_gene: TRBJ1-5; v_gene: TRBV27; abundance: -; CDR3aa: ASSLYGRLTSNQPQH
len: 13; d_gene: -; j_gene: TRBJ2-1; v_gene: TRBV2; abundance: few; CDR3aa: ASRGGTGIYNEQF
len: 14; d_gene: -; j_gene: TRBJ1-6; v_gene: TRBV5-1; abundance: -; CDR3aa: ASSPGPAGVNSPLH
len: 10; d_gene: -; j_gene: TRBJ2-3; v_gene: TRBV5-1; abundance: few; CDR3aa: ASSLPADTQY
len: 12; d_gene: -; j_gene: TRBJ1-2; v_gene: TRBV19; abundance: few; CDR3aa: ASSISAENYGYT
len: 11; d_gene: -; j_gene: TRBJ1-1; v_gene: TRBV18; abundance: few; CDR3aa: ASSPQGPTEAF
len: 13; d_gene: -; j_gene: TRBJ1-3; v_gene: TRBV6-5; abundance: -; CDR3aa: ASSFRGPSGNTIY
len: 13; d_gene: -; j_gene: TRBJ2-1; v_gene: TRBV6-5; abundance: once; CDR3aa: ASSYEGSSYNEQF
len: 16; d_gene: TRBD1; j_gene: TRBJ2-7; v_gene: TRBV7-6; abundance: once; CDR3aa: ASSLAAGQGTGSYEQY
len: 14; d_gene: TRBD2; j_gene: TRBJ2-2; v_gene: TRBV7-3; abundance: -; CDR3aa: ASRALAGTNTGELF